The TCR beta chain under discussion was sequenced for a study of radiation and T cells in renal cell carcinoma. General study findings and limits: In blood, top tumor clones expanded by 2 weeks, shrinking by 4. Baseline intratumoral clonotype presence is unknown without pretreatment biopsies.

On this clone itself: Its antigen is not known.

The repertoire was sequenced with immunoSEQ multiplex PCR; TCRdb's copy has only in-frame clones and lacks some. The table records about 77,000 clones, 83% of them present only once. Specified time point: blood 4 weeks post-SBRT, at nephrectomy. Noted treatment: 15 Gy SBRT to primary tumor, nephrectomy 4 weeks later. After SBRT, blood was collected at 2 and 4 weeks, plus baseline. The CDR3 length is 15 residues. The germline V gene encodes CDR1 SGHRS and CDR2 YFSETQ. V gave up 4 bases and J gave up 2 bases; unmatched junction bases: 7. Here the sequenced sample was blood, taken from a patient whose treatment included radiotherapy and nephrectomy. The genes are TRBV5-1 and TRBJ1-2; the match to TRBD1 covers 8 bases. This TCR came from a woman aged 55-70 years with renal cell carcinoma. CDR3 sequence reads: CASSLWTGRNYGYTF. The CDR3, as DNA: TGCGCCAGCAGCCTCTGGACAGGGCGGAACTATGGCTACACCTTC.